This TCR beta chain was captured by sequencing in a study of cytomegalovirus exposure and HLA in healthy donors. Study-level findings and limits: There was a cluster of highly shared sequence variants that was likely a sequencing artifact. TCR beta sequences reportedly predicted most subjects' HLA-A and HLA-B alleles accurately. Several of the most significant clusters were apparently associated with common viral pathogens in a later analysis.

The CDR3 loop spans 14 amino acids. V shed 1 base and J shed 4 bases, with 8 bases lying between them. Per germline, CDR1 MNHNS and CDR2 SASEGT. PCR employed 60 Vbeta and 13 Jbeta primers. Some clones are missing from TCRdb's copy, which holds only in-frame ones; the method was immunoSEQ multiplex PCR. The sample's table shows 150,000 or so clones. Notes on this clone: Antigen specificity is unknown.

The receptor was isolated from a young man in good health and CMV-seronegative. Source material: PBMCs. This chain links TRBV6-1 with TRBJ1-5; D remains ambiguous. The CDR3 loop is CASSEGQENQPQHF. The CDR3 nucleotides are TGTGCCAGCAGTGAAGGGCAGGAAAATCAGCCCCAGCATTTT.